The 8 T cell receptor beta chains reported below all come from one sample, sequenced in a study of cytomegalovirus exposure and HLA in healthy donors. The PCR used 60 Vbeta and 13 Jbeta primers. Clones were read by immunoSEQ multiplex PCR, and TCRdb kept only the in-frame ones, dropping some. The sample carries over 95,000 clones, 67% recorded once. Sequenced sample: PBMCs. These TCRs come from a man aged 18 to 30 in good health and CMV-seropositive.

V gene TRBV28 combines with J gene TRBJ1-2; TRBD1 matches 9 bases. The CDR3 consists of 13 residues. V lost 6 bases and J lost 8; bases outside the gene matches: 7. Germline V lookup: CDR1 MDHEN, CDR2 SYDVKM. The CDR3 spells CASSPGQGYGYTF. In DNA, the CDR3 is TGTGCCAGCAGCCCGGGACAGGGTTACGGCTACACCTTC.

J is TRBJ2-5 and V is TRBV5-1; D is perhaps TRBD1 (6 bases). The CDR3 totals 15 residues. V was shortened by 4 bases and J by 1 base, with 14 bases between the two germline ends. Per the germline V gene, CDR1 is SGHRS and CDR2 is YFSETQ. This chain's CDR3 is CASSLWTAAQETQYF. The CDR3 DNA reads as TGCGCCAGCAGCCTATGGACAGCGGCCCAAGAGACCCAGTACTTC.

The chain employs TRBV7-2 and TRBJ2-2; 7 bases agree with TRBD2. The CDR3 sequence is 15 residues long. V trimming: 1 base; J trimming: 6 bases; junction bases outside the gene matches: 5. Germline V CDR1 and CDR2: SGHTA, FQGNSA. CDR3: CASSLEAGRAGELFF. The CDR3 DNA is TGTGCCAGCAGCTTAGAGGCGGGGAGGGCCGGGGAGCTGTTTTTT.

The rearrangement links TRBV7-9 to TRBJ2-7, with D possibly matching TRBD2 (6 bases). Trimming took 6 bases from V and 6 from J, leaving 18 bases between them. Germline lookup yields CDR1 SEHNR and CDR2 FQNEAQ (reference sequence). CDR3 length: 14 residues. The CDR3 loop is CASSSLIGRGEQYF. As DNA, the CDR3 is TGTGCCAGCAGTAGCTTAATTGGGCGGGGCGAGCAGTACTTC.

The chain is built from TRBV28 and TRBJ1-6, with 9 bases lining up with TRBD1. This CDR3 has 17 residues. V lost 3 bases and J lost 7; bases outside the gene matches: 10. Germline CDR1 reads MDHEN; CDR2 reads SYDVKM. The CDR3 is CASSFTGGLVGNSPLHF. Written as DNA, the CDR3 is TGTGCCAGCAGTTTTACAGGGGGCCTGGTTGGAAATTCACCCCTCCACTTT.

The chain combines TRBV11-3 with TRBJ2-1, with TRBD2 matching 9 bases. In germline, CDR1 is SGHNT, CDR2 YENEEA. This CDR3 is built from 15 residues. V lost 5 bases and J lost 7; bases outside the gene matches: 9. Here the CDR3 DNA reads TGTGCCAGCAGCGCCCGAGCGGGGGGAAGGAATGAGCAGTTCTTC. Amino acid sequence: CASSARAGGRNEQFF.

The DNA of the CDR3 is TGTGCCTCCCAGGGAACCCAACCTAAAGATACGCAGTATTTT. It yields the protein CASQGTQPKDTQYF. The J gene is TRBJ2-3, the V gene TRBV10-3, with D perhaps TRBD1 (5 bases). The CDR3 runs 14 residues. Between the trimmed V and J ends, which lost 11 bases and 5 bases, there was a span of 20 bases. The V gene's germline CDR1 is ENHRY and CDR2 SYGVKD.

V and J are TRBV6-4 and TRBJ2-3; 15 bases match TRBD2. Germline CDR1 is MRHNA and CDR2 is SNTAGT. V was clipped by 3 bases and J by 5 bases; unmatched bases: 12. The CDR3 is 19 amino acids. The CDR3 spells CASSDFGLAGGPELDTQYF. For the CDR3, the DNA is TGTGCCAGCAGTGATTTTGGACTAGCGGGGGGGCCGGAGTTAGATACGCAGTATTTT.